This section outlines one T cell receptor beta chain sequence together with its context. This sample stems from a study of blood T cell repertoires in COVID-19. In the study overall: Acute and convalescent COVID-19 specimens originated in the United States, Italy and Spain. T cells, B-cell-depleted T cells, or PBMCs supplied cDNA or gDNA.

As handled by the study authors: Nucleated cell counts were estimated from reference gene primer amplification. Using immunoSEQ multiplex PCR, the repertoire was profiled, and TCRdb retains in-frame clones only, with some absent. V, J and clone size were drawn from that table, and D and trimming were deduced from the DNA. The table has over 50,000 clones, approximately 80% seen once. CDR3 length equals 14 residues. V dropped 6 bases and J dropped 6 bases, with 15 bases sitting between them. In germline, CDR1 is MNHNY, CDR2 SVGAGI (reference sequence). What was sequenced was peripheral blood. The chain carries TRBV6-6 and TRBJ1-5; D is unresolved. This TCR came from a woman aged 50 to 60 with active or convalescent COVID-19. The CDR3 sequence is CASSPTSVGQPQHF. CDR3 nucleotides: TGTGCCAGCAGCCCTACTTCGGTCGGTCAGCCCCAGCATTTT.